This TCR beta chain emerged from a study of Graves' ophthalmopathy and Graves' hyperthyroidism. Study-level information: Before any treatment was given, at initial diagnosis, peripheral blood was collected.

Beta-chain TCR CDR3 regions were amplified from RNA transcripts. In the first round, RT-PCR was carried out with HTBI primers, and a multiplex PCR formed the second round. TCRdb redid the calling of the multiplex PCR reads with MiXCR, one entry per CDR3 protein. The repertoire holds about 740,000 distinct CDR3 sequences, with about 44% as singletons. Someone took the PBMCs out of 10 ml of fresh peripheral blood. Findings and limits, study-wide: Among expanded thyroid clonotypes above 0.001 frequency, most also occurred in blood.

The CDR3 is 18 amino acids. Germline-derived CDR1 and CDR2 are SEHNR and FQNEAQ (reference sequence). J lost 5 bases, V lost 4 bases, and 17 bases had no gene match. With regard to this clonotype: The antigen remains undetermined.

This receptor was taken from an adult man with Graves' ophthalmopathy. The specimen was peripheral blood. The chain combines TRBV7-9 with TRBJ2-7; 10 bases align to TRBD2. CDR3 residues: CASSSPPSSSGSSHEQYF. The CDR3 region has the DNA TGTGCCAGCAGCTCCCCCCCTTCGTCTAGCGGGAGTTCCCACGAGCAGTACTTC.